A selection of T cell receptor beta chains follows, all from one sample in a study of blood T cell repertoires in COVID-19. TCRdb keeps only in-frame clones here, not all; method: immunoSEQ multiplex PCR. The sample carries about 140,000 clones, around 80% recorded once. Sequenced material: PBMCs or T cells enriched from blood (not recorded which). These receptors were taken from a man in his 70s who had been exposed to COVID-19. The CDR3 runs from the conserved cysteine through the conserved F or W. The order of the fields is clone size, V gene, J gene, D gene, CDR3 protein, CDR3 DNA. D genes are given only for firm matches. Only part of the rows carry a size: once, few, many, or a class if the clone is expanded.

>few|TRBV7-2|TRBJ1-5|TRBD1
CASSQGSGGSQPQHF
TGTGCCAGCAGCCAAGGGTCAGGGGGCAGCCAGCCCCAGCATTTT
>.|TRBV7-9|TRBJ2-7|TRBD1
CASSASGQGSEQYF
TGTGCCAGCAGCGCCTCGGGACAGGGGAGCGAGCAGTACTTC
>.|TRBV6-5|TRBJ1-6|.
CASSFGDSPLHF
TGTGCCAGCAGTTTCGGGGATTCACCCCTCCACTTT
>.|TRBV19|TRBJ1-1|.
CASSAQASNTEAFF
TGTGCCAGTAGTGCACAGGCTTCGAACACTGAAGCTTTCTTT
>.|TRBV29-1|TRBJ1-2|TRBD1
CSVENRDSYGYTF
TGCAGCGTTGAGAACCGGGACAGCTATGGCTACACCTTC
>.|TRBV10-3|TRBJ2-1|.
CAISELNEQFF
TGTGCCATCAGTGAGTTAAATGAGCAGTTCTTC
>.|TRBV30|TRBJ2-7|.
CAWGLREPYEQYF
TGTGCCTGGGGCCTGAGGGAGCCCTACGAGCAGTACTTC
>few|TRBV27|TRBJ2-1|TRBD2
CASSYSGGAYNEQFF
TGTGCCAGCAGTTATAGCGGGGGCGCCTACAATGAGCAGTTCTTC
>once|TRBV19|TRBJ2-1|TRBD2
CASSIRAGVGGNEQFF
TGTGCCAGTAGTATAAGGGCGGGAGTAGGAGGGAATGAGCAGTTCTTC
>.|TRBV5-1|TRBJ1-5|TRBD1
CASSLTGGQQPQHF
TGCGCCAGCAGCTTGACAGGGGGACAACAGCCCCAGCATTTT
>.|TRBV5-1|TRBJ2-5|.
CASSPLQGSSETQYF
TGCGCCAGCAGCCCCTTACAGGGATCGTCGGAGACCCAGTACTTC
>once|TRBV5-1|TRBJ1-6|TRBD1
CASSTDRVNSPLHF
TGCGCCAGCAGCACGGACAGGGTCAATTCACCCCTCCACTTT
>once|TRBV6-2/TRBV6-3|TRBJ2-1|.
CASSYAGGLGEQFF
TGTGCCAGCAGTTACGCCGGGGGTCTAGGTGAGCAGTTCTTC
>.|TRBV18|TRBJ2-6|TRBD1
CASSPLTGDMTGANVLTF
TGTGCCAGCTCTCCGCTTACAGGGGACATGACTGGGGCCAACGTCCTGACTTTC